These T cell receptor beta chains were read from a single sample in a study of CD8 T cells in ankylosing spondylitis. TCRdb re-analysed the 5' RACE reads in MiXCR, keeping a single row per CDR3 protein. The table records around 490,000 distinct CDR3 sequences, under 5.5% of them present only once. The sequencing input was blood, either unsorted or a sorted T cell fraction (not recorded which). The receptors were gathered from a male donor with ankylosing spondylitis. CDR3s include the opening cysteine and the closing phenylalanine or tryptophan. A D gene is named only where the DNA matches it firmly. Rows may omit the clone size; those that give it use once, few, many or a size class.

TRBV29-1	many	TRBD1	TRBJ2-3	TGCAGCGTTGAGGAACAGGGGAACACAGATACGCAGTATTTT	CSVEEQGNTDTQYF
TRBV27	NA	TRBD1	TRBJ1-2	TGTGCCACCGGGACAGGGTCCCATGGCTACACCTTC	CATGTGSHGYTF
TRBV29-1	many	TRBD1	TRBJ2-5	TGCAGCGTGATACAGGGGGTAGGAGAGACCCAGTACTTC	CSVIQGVGETQYF
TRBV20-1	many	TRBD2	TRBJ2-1	TGCAGTGCTAAAAATAGCGGGAGGGATTTTAATGAGCAGTTCTTC	CSAKNSGRDFNEQFF
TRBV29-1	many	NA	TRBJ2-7	TGCAGCGTAGGTCAGGACTCCTACGAGCAGTACTTC	CSVGQDSYEQYF
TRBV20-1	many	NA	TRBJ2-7	TGCAGTGCTAGAAACCCGGGCGAGCAGTACTTC	CSARNPGEQYF
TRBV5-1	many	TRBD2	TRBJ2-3	TGTGCCAGCAGCTTAGCGGGAGGGCCAGATACGCAGTATTTT	CASSLAGGPDTQYF
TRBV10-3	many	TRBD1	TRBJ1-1	TGTGCCATCAGCGAAGGAGCCAACGGACAGGGTGATAACACTGAAGCTTTCTTT	CAISEGANGQGDNTEAFF
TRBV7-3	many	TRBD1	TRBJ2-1	TGTGCCAGCAGCTTCGGACAGGGGGTATCTTGGAAGCAGTTCTTC	CASSFGQGVSWKQFF
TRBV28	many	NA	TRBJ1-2	TGTGCCAGCAGTTTAAACCCGGGACACGGAGATGGCTACACCTTC	CASSLNPGHGDGYTF
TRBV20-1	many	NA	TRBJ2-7	TGCAGTGCTAGCGGTAACAGGGATTACGAGCAGTACTTC	CSASGNRDYEQYF
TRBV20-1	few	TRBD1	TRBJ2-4	TGCAGTGCTAGGGACAGGCGGTACTATCCAAACATTCAGTACTTC	CSARDRRYYPNIQYF
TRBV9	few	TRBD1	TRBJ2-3	TGTGCCAGCAGCGGCCCGACAGGGTACACAGATACGCAGTATTTT	CASSGPTGYTDTQYF
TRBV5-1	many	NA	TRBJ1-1	TGCGCCAGCAGCTTGGGGCAGGGTGAAGCTTTCTTT	CASSLGQGEAFF
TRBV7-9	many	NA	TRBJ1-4	TGTGCCAGCGGCGGGGCCTCGGGAGGAAAACTGTTTTTT	CASGGASGGKLFF
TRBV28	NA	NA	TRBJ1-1	TGTGCCAGCAGTTCTCCCCCGGGACTCCTACTTGAAGCTTTCTTT	CASSSPPGLLLEAFF
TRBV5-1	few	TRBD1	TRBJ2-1	TGCGCCAGCAGCACGGGACAGATCAATGAGCAGTTCTTC	CASSTGQINEQFF
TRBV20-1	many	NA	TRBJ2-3	TGCAGTGCTGGTGGTTTTGCGACGAGAGGAAAGTCTATAGATACGCAGTATTTT	CSAGGFATRGKSIDTQYF
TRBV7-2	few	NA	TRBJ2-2	TGTGCCAGCAGCTTGTTGGCAGTTGTGAACACCGGGGAGCTGTTTTTT	CASSLLAVVNTGELFF
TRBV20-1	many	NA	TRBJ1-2	TGCAGTGCCACGGACAATGGCTACACCTTC	CSATDNGYTF
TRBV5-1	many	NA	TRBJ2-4	TGCGCCAGCAGCTTACCGGGACCGACACAGTACTTC	CASSLPGPTQYF
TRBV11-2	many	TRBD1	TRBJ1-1	TGTGCCAGCAGCTCAAGGACAGGGTCGGGCACTGAAGCTTTCTTT	CASSSRTGSGTEAFF
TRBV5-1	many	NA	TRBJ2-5	TGCGCCAGCAGCTCTTGGACGGAGAAAGAGACCCAGTACTTC	CASSSWTEKETQYF
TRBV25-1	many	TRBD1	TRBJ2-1	TGTGCCAGCACGGACAGGGGCGACGATGAGCAGTTCTTC	CASTDRGDDEQFF
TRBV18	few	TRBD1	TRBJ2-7	TGTGCCAGCTCACCTTACGTGGTAGGGGGCGACGAGCAGTACTTC	CASSPYVVGGDEQYF
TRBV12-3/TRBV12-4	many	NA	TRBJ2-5	TGTGCCAGCAGTTCGCGCGGGACTTTAGAGACCCAGTACTTC	CASSSRGTLETQYF
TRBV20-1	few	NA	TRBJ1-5	TGCAGTGTAGCGGGTAGGGGAGTCAGCAATCAGCCCCAGCATTTT	CSVAGRGVSNQPQHF
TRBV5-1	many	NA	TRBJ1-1	TGCGCCAGCAGCAGAGACAGGTCGAACACTGAAGCTTTCTTT	CASSRDRSNTEAFF
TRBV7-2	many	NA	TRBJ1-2	TGTGCCAGCAGCTTATACAGGGAGCGCGGCTATGGCTACACCTTC	CASSLYRERGYGYTF
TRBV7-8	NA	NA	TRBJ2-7	TGTGCCAGCAGCTTAGTCAGGGACCACGAGCAGTACTTC	CASSLVRDHEQYF
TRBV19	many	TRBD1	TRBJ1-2	TGTGCCAGTAGTCCAATTGCGGGACAGCATGGCTACACCTTC	CASSPIAGQHGYTF
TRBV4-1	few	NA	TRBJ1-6	TGCGCCAGCAGGCCGCCCTTCCGGGGTAGGAATTCACCCCTCCACTTT	CASRPPFRGRNSPLHF
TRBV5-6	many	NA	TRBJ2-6	TGTGCCAGCAGCCTAAGGGGATTCTGGGCCAACGTCCTGACTTTC	CASSLRGFWANVLTF
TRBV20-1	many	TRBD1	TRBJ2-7	TGCAGTGTTCCGGGACAGGGAGGGTACGAGCAGTACTTC	CSVPGQGGYEQYF
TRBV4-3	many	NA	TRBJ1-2	TGCGCCAGCAGCCAAGTTCCCGGGCTTGATGGCTACACCTTC	CASSQVPGLDGYTF
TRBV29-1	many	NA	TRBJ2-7	TGCAGCGCCGGGACCGACGAGCAGTACTTC	CSAGTDEQYF